The 13 T cell receptor beta chains below all came from one sample that was sequenced in a study of stem cell transplantation in POMP-related autoinflammatory disease. The repertoire was sequenced with immunoSEQ multiplex PCR; TCRdb's copy has only in-frame clones and lacks some. The sample has 6,500 to 10,000 clones; approximately 85% are singletons. The sequences come from CD8+ T cells from PBMCs, collected after stem cell transplantation. The receptor set was obtained from a human patient with POMP-related autoinflammation and immune dysregulation (PRAID). Among the T cells, some may be from the graft donor.

The chain has TRBV28 and TRBJ2-7; tentatively, D is TRBD1 or TRBD2 (5 bases each). Trimming took off 2 bases at V and 2 bases at J, with 16 bases between the two ends. The CDR3 has 16 amino acids. Germline lookup yields CDR1 MDHEN and CDR2 SYDVKM. CDR3 amino acids: CASSLRRDQRTYEQYF. The CDR3 DNA is TGTGCCAGCAGTTTACGCCGGGACCAAAGAACCTACGAGCAGTACTTC.

This clone has only one observation. The rearrangement joins TRBV19 to TRBJ1-1, with D unresolved. The CDR3 length is 13 residues. Trimming removed 3 bases from V and 1 base from J, with 6 bases in between. Germline V CDR1 and CDR2: LNHDA, SQIVND (reference sequence). The DNA of the CDR3 is TGTGCCAGTAGTATGACGGGGAACACTGAAGCTTTCTTT. It encodes CASSMTGNTEAFF. The full variable domain, rest sourced from reference TRBV19 and TRBJ1-1, is DGGITQSPKYLFRKEGQNVTLSCEQNLNHDAMYWYRQDPGQGLRLIYYSQIVNDFQKGDIAEGYSVSREKKESFPLTVTSAQKNPTAFYLCASSMTGNTEAFFGQGTRLTVV.

The chain uses TRBV24-1 and TRBJ2-2, with 7 bases lining up with TRBD2. Germline V gene lookup returns CDR1 KGHDR and CDR2 SFDVKD. The CDR3 sequence is 16 residues long. V was clipped by 4 bases and J by 2 bases; unmatched bases: 6. DNA of the CDR3: TGTGCCACCAGTGACCTAACGGGAGGAAACACCGGGGAGCTGTTTTTT. It is translated as CATSDLTGGNTGELFF.

The V call is TRBV28, the J call TRBJ2-5; the match to TRBD2 covers 11 bases. Germline trimming cut 3 bases from V and 2 bases from J; bases unmatched to any gene: 8. CDR3 length: 17 amino acids. The germline V gene encodes CDR1 MDHEN and CDR2 SYDVKM. This chain's CDR3 is CASSLLASGGNQETQYF. CDR3 nucleotides: TGTGCCAGCAGTTTGTTGGCTAGCGGGGGGAATCAAGAGACCCAGTACTTC. The full variable domain, rest sourced from reference TRBV28 and TRBJ2-5, is DVKVTQSSRYLVKRTGEKVFLECVQDMDHENMFWYRQDPGLGLRLIYFSYDVKMKEKGDIPEGYSVSREKKERFSLILESASTNQTSMYLCASSLLASGGNQETQYFGPGTRLLVL.

The gene calls are TRBV19 and TRBJ2-3, with D tentatively TRBD2 (6 bases). The germline V gene has CDR1 LNHDA and CDR2 SQIVND (reference sequence). The CDR3 has 15 amino acids. The germline V and J ends were trimmed by 3 bases and 3 bases, with 13 bases remaining between them. CDR3: CASSIGGFGTDTQYF. CDR3 bases: TGTGCCAGTAGTATCGGGGGTTTTGGAACAGATACGCAGTATTTT.

The chain is built from TRBV5-1 and TRBJ2-5; D is ambiguous. The CDR3 covers 14 residues. Trimming left V 1 base short and J 1 base short, with 8 bases between. In germline, CDR1 is SGHRS, CDR2 YFSETQ. CDR3 coding DNA: TGCGCCAGCAGCTTGCTAGAACTCCAAGAGACCCAGTACTTC. Translated, it gives CASSLLELQETQYF.

This clone showed up just once. The chain has TRBV27 and TRBJ2-1; 9 nucleotides line up with TRBD2. CDR1 MNHEY and CDR2 SMNVEV come from the germline V gene (reference sequence). With V trimmed by 5 bases and J by 5 bases, 10 bases remained unmatched. There are 16 residues in the CDR3. This CDR3 is CASSPGSGRRHNEQFF. CDR3 bases: TGTGCCAGCAGTCCAGGTAGCGGGAGAAGGCACAATGAGCAGTTCTTC.

This clone was observed a single time. This chain links TRBV12-3 or TRBV12-4 with TRBJ2-7; D might be TRBD2 (5 bases). The V end was cut by 8 bases, the J end by 3 bases, with 11 bases between. This CDR3 has 12 residues. DNA of the CDR3: TGTGCCAGCGGCCTCGGGATCTACGAGCAGTACTTC. Its translation is CASGLGIYEQYF.

The chain links TRBV28 to TRBJ2-1; 13 bases agree with TRBD2. The CDR3 length is 15 residues. Trimming removed 6 bases from V and 8 bases from J; junction bases left unmatched: 7. CDR1 MDHEN and CDR2 SYDVKM come from the germline V gene. The CDR3 DNA is TGTGCCAGCAGCCTTACTAGCGGGAGGGTCTATGAGCAGTTCTTC. Translation gives CASSLTSGRVYEQFF.

V and J are TRBV4-2 and TRBJ2-7; 10 positions match TRBD2. The CDR3 contains 16 residues. J lost 2 bases, V lost 0 bases, and 4 bases had no gene match. The V gene's germline CDR1 is LGHNA and CDR2 YNFKEQ. The DNA of the CDR3 is TGTGCCAGCAGCCAAGAGACTAGCGGGTACGCCTACGAGCAGTACTTC. It is translated as CASSQETSGYAYEQYF.

The chain uses TRBV7-8 and TRBJ2-3; TRBD2 might be the D (6 bases). This CDR3 region has 12 residues. Germline V CDR1 and CDR2: SGHVS, FQNEAQ. The germline V and J ends were trimmed by 8 bases and 3 bases, with 9 bases remaining between them. The CDR3 DNA is TGTGCCAGCTGGGACTGGACAGATACGCAGTATTTT. This sequence encodes CASWDWTDTQYF.

The sample holds a few counts of this clone. The chain recombines TRBV28 with TRBJ2-7; 8 positions agree with TRBD1. Germline V gene data show CDR1 as MDHEN and CDR2 as SYDVKM. The CDR3 has 15 amino acids. The junction had 9 bases not matched to a gene; V was cut back by 7 bases and J by 1 base. CDR3 amino acids: CASTSQGAISYEQYF. For the CDR3, the DNA is TGTGCCAGCACCTCCCAGGGGGCTATTTCCTACGAGCAGTACTTC.

The chain carries TRBV10-3 and TRBJ1-2; D ambiguous. The length of the CDR3 is 15 residues. The V gene lost 2 bases and the J gene lost 4 bases, with 14 bases spanning the gap. Germline CDR1 is ENHRY and CDR2 is SYGVKD. For the CDR3, the DNA is TGTGCCATCAGTGAGATTGGTGCTCCTTCCTATGGCTACACCTTC. Its protein is CAISEIGAPSYGYTF.